A selection of T cell receptor beta chains follows, all from one sample in a study of Graves' ophthalmopathy and Graves' hyperthyroidism. TCRdb called the multiplex PCR reads again in MiXCR, with one record for every CDR3 protein. The sample lists about 640,000 distinct CDR3 sequences; about two fifths were seen once. Sequencing was carried out using peripheral blood. The receptors were sampled from an adult man with Graves' ophthalmopathy. Both conserved end residues are part of each CDR3. D genes are given only for firm matches. Expanded clones get a size class; other rows say once, few or many, or leave the size out.

TRBV30	TRBJ1-1	13	.	few	CATQQGGNTEAFF	TGTGCCACACAGCAGGGAGGGAACACTGAAGCTTTCTTT
TRBV4-1	TRBJ1-5	14	TRBD1	.	CASTPGQGPWTQHF	TGCGCCAGCACCCCGGGACAGGGGCCATGGACCCAGCATTTT
TRBV6-5	TRBJ1-4	15	.	few	CASSYTGFGNEKLFF	TGTGCCAGCAGTTACACAGGGTTTGGGAATGAAAAACTGTTTTTT
TRBV2	TRBJ2-3	13	.	.	CASLLFGSDTQYF	TGTGCCAGCCTTCTGTTTGGCTCTGATACGCAGTATTTT
TRBV5-1	TRBJ1-1	16	.	few	CASSPGQTTLNTEAFF	TGCGCCAGCAGCCCCGGACAGACTACGCTTAACACTGAAGCTTTCTTT
TRBV2	TRBJ2-5	16	TRBD2	many	CASSPGPGLAEETQYF	TGTGCCAGCAGCCCCGGACCGGGACTAGCAGAGGAGACCCAGTACTTC
TRBV9	TRBJ2-2	15	TRBD2	few	CASSVRRSGNGELFF	TGTGCCAGCAGCGTAAGGAGGAGCGGGAACGGGGAGCTGTTTTTT
TRBV29-1	TRBJ2-7	13	TRBD1	.	CSNGDSPVGEQYF	TGCAGCAACGGGGACAGTCCCGTGGGGGAGCAGTACTTC
TRBV15	TRBJ2-2	14	.	many	CATSRSRITGELFF	TGTGCCACCAGCAGATCCAGGATTACCGGGGAGCTGTTTTTT
TRBV12-3/TRBV12-4	TRBJ1-2	14	TRBD1	many	CASAATGGNYGYTF	TGTGCCAGCGCCGCGACAGGGGGCAACTATGGCTACACCTTC
TRBV12-3/TRBV12-4	TRBJ2-7	17	.	.	CASRGTWGRGRFHEQYF	TGTGCCAGCAGGGGGACCTGGGGCAGGGGCAGGTTCCACGAGCAGTACTTC
TRBV7-9	TRBJ2-7	14	TRBD1	.	CASSQPTGAYEQYF	TGTGCCAGCAGCCAACCGACAGGGGCCTACGAGCAGTACTTC